This T cell receptor beta chain was found in a study of Ad26.COV2.S vaccination and SARS-CoV-2 variants (dated by TCRdb to 2020 to 2022). Background for the entire study: Vaccine-arm donors were drawn from COV1001, a multicentre, randomized, double-blind, placebo-controlled phase I-IIa trial of Ad26.COV2.S in healthy adults. Ad26.COV2.S was administered intramuscularly at a dose of 5x10^10 or 1x10^11 viral particles, either as one shot or as two shots given 56 days apart. TCRbeta repertoire sequencing served as the tool for gauging how specific and how broad the SARS-CoV-2-reactive T cell receptors were following Ad26.COV2.S vaccination. The TCR-sequenced set comprised around 32 samples: approximately 19 Ad26.COV2.S vaccine recipients, 5 placebo recipients and 8 SARS-CoV-2 convalescent individuals. Participants in the trial were split at random into five groups of five each, receiving low-dose or high-dose Ad26.COV2.S once or twice, or else placebo on both occasions. Blinding of investigators to trial group allocation was maintained during experiments and outcome assessment. General study outcomes and caveats: It was noted by the authors that total T cell responses may have been underestimated by the TCR breadth and depth analyses. The study was not powered to compare responses between vaccine doses or regimens. After vaccination, substantial breadth of spike-specific CD8+ and CD4+ T cell responses was reported. Vaccine and placebo recipients had similar non-spike TCR breadth, a finding consistent with the vaccine containing only spike. Higher spike-specific TCR breadth was observed in Ad26.COV2.S recipients than in placebo recipients (P = 0.0014).

Compared with germline, V lacks 3 bases and J lacks 3 bases; bases without a gene match: 3. The germline V gene specifies LGHNA as CDR1 and YSLEER as CDR2. Reading from cysteine to phenylalanine, the CDR3 counts 14 amino acids. Only the CDR3 region is kept as DNA, spanning 42 bases read in frame from base 1. To note about this clone: The target of this receptor is not known. No much larger clone exists at a distance of one base, and base qualities are not known.

TCRbeta CDR3 regions were sequenced with the immunoSEQ Assay. After extraction, genomic DNA underwent amplification by bias-controlled multiplex PCR, followed by high-throughput sequencing. The original pipeline was this. Collapsing and filtering of sequences were performed to quantify the absolute abundance of each unique TCRbeta CDR3 region. T cell fraction was estimated by normalization of TCRbeta template counts to usable DNA, with usable DNA being measured through amplification of reference genes present in all nucleated cells. Repertoire TCRs were annotated as SARS-CoV-2-specific when V gene, CDR3 amino acid sequence and J gene were exactly matched to a known reactive TCR set. MIRA supplied the reference SARS-CoV-2 TCR set, which was filtered for enrichment in COVID-19-positive ImmuneCODE repertoires so that public or cross-reactive TCRs were removed. Drawing on the MIRA antigens, annotated TCRs were analysed further at the level of specific ORF or position within ORF. Breadth was defined as annotated unique rearrangements over total unique productive rearrangements; depth was the summed frequency of those rearrangements. TCR breadth was compared between groups using two-sided Wilcoxon rank-sum tests. What TCRdb holds here is the immuneACCESS table cut down to in-frame rearrangements. Part of the clones is not present; checked against another copy, under half of the missing clones reflect an unresolved V gene, and the others are unexplained. That table supplies the V and J calls and clone size; D and trimming were determined from the DNA. The sample contains 300,000 to 400,000 clones, about 87% of them found a single time. About 6.4% of the sample is held by the ten biggest clonotypes.

The sample's treatment or condition label, decoded: about 20 received Ad26.COV2.S at low or high dose, single or two shots; about 5 received placebo; per-sample allocation not given. For vaccine and placebo recipients, the sequenced repertoires came from samples collected on day 63 after the first injection. In Cohort 1b, about two dozen adults aged 18-55 years were enrolled at a single site in Boston, USA, between 29 July and 7 August 2020. As a vaccine, Ad26.COV2.S was a replication-incompetent adenovirus type 26 vector that expressed a prefusion-stabilized SARS-CoV-2 spike protein derived from the original Wuhan strain.

The V gene is TRBV4-3 and the J gene is TRBJ1-1; TRBD1 aligns with 8 central bases. Source: peripheral blood, taken in a trial of Ad26.COV2.S vaccine versus placebo. This TCR derives from a person aged 18 to 65 who received the Ad26.COV2.S COVID-19 vaccine or a placebo. CDR3 region: CASSHRTGYTEAFF. The DNA sequence reads TGCGCCAGCAGCCATCGGACAGGGTACACTGAAGCTTTCTTT.